This T cell receptor (beta chain) comes out of a study of T cell responses to AZD1222 COVID-19 vaccine listed by TCRdb under 2021. Looking at the study overall: AZD1222 recipients given second doses at about 4 weeks or at about 12 weeks were pooled, since spike-specific TCR depth and breadth were not found to differ between the two schedules. A total of about 230 trial participants underwent TCR sequencing, of whom roughly 210 received two doses of AZD1222 and some 25 received two doses of the MenACWY control vaccine. Enrollment into the trials was organized by age into subgroups of 18-55, 56-69 and 70-plus years, and those subgroups contained roughly 150, 30 and 60 TCR-sequenced participants, respectively. Here is what the overall study found, with its caveats: A significant rise in spike-specific TCR breadth and depth was observed after two AZD1222 doses relative to day 0 and relative to MenACWY recipients. Nearly half of unique spike-specific TCRs reportedly recognized epitopes outside regions mutated in the B.1.351 and B.1.1.7 variants. Conclusions about previously exposed vaccinees are limited because only 5 or 6 AZD1222 recipients were SARS-CoV-2 seropositive at baseline. No day 14 peak-response samples were available, so repertoires were characterized only after the peak T cell response. Most participants were white British and females outnumbered males, and the authors suggested that clonal diversity may have been underestimated. The whole spike protein was spanned by vaccine-associated CD4 TCRs, and dominant responses were seen in regions 160-218 and 743-854. The 56-69-year group was small, and its depth increase did not reach significance, likely because of low power.

Taken with the paper, the label for time point translates to: baseline before first vaccination. The vaccinee samples were drawn from two UK trials, COV001 and COV002, one of which was a single-blind randomized controlled phase 2/3 trial testing AZD1222 (ChAdOx1 nCoV-19) in healthy adults. For TCRbeta chain sequencing, PBMC samples were collected from trial participants at day 0 and at day 28 after the second dose. The CDR3 regions of human TCRbeta chains were subjected to immunosequencing. The published analysis was carried out like this. TCRs in the repertoires were compared against a reference library of SARS-CoV-2-specific TCRs that had been generated with the MIRA antigen-specificity platform. Breadth was defined as the fraction of unique TCRs that were SARS-CoV-2-associated. Depth was defined as the fraction of total T cells that were SARS-CoV-2-associated. Using the MIRA data, each spike-specific TCR was mapped to the spike region that the TCR reacts to and placed in a CD4 or CD8 class. Log10-transformed breadth and depth values were compared by one-way ANOVA with Sidak's multiple comparisons tests. As stored in TCRdb, this immuneACCESS dataset retains in-frame rearrangements with V and J assigned. A fraction of the clones does not appear; measured against another copy, unresolved V genes explain less than half of the discrepancy, and the remainder lacks a known reason. The V and J calls and clone size are taken from that table; D and trimming were inferred from the DNA. Counted in this sample were 150,000 to 200,000 clones; 91% of them appeared once. The top ten constitute 4.4% of the sample.

Trimming costs V 3 bases and J 4 bases, and their ends lie 9 bases apart. The CDR3 numbers 14 residues from cysteine through phenylalanine. The sequence is cut down to CDR3 DNA, 42 bases in frame from base 1. CDR1 and CDR2, looked up from the germline V gene, are SGHVT and SQSDAQ. A remark on this clone: No cognate antigen has been identified for it. No base qualities exist here, and no much larger clone lies one base off it.

The sequences come from peripheral blood, collected on day 0 of AZD1222 vaccination. The rearranged chain carries TRBV7-4 and TRBJ1-4; no D segment can be confidently identified. This clonotype was sampled from an adult in good health. This receptor carries the CDR3 CASSLAGYNEKLFF. The DNA is TGTGCCAGCAGCTTGGCGGGTTATAATGAAAAACTGTTTTTT.